This TCR beta chain was documented in a study of spatial heterogeneity in lung cancer. On the study more broadly: More beta-chain than alpha-chain sequences were consistently detected.

In the library, each TCR cDNA molecule bore its own unique molecular identifier. TCRdb redid the calling of the 5' RACE reads with MiXCR, one entry per CDR3 protein. The sample lists 35,000 to 45,000 distinct CDR3 sequences, approximately 7.2% seen once, with about 30% in the top ten. Germline V lookup: CDR1 SNHLY, CDR2 FYNNEI. J lost 5 bases, V lost 5 bases, and 6 bases had no gene match. This CDR3 is built from 14 residues. The sample's time point: sample taken at primary tumor resection. Samples came from 60 to 75 TRACERx patients with untreated early-stage lung cancer. No cell sorting; template was whole RNA from tumor, lung tissue or PBMC. Many counts were recorded for this clonotype.

The receptor's source is a female donor with early-stage non-small cell lung cancer. The sequencing used PBMCs, collected at surgery. This chain uses TRBV2 with TRBJ2-3, with 8 bases fitting TRBD1. The CDR3: CASSSGGAGDTQYF. The CDR3 bases are TGTGCCAGCAGTTCAGGGGGCGCGGGAGATACGCAGTATTTT.